The 27 T cell receptor beta chains listed next were all sequenced from one sample in a study of patients with pleural tuberculosis. From the reads, TCRdb called clonotypes with MiXCR, one entry per CDR3 protein. The repertoire includes under 55,000 distinct CDR3 sequences, 6% to 8% of them detected once, and roughly 16% sits in the top ten. The receptor source for this set is a human donor with pleural tuberculosis.

Note on this clonotype: The junction does not match germline at one end; this may be a read error. V is TRBV24-1 and J is TRBJ2-1; perhaps TRBD2 as D (6 bases). Per the germline V gene, CDR1 is KGHDR and CDR2 is SFDVKD. The CDR3 is 14 residues long. CDR3 DNA sequence: TGTGCCACAAGTGGGAGGACGGTTCGCAATGAGCAGTTCTTC. It is translated as CATSGRTVRNEQFF.

This clonotype showed up many times. The chain's CDR3 is CASSLQDSYEQYF. The DNA for the CDR3 is TGTGCCAGCAGTCTCCAGGACAGCTACGAGCAGTACTTC. The chain employs TRBV6-1 and TRBJ2-7, with D perhaps matching TRBD1 (6 bases). The CDR3 totals 13 residues. Trimming left V 5 bases short and J 3 bases short, with 11 bases between. Germline V gene lookup returns CDR1 MNHNS and CDR2 SASEGT.

This clonotype was recorded many times. The chain recombines TRBV11-1 with TRBJ2-1, with TRBD2 identical over 12 bases. There are 12 residues in the CDR3. From germline, CDR1 is SGHAT and CDR2 FQDESV (reference sequence). Unmatched junction bases numbered 5, after V lost 6 bases and J lost 14 bases. The CDR3: CASSPSGRAEFF. The CDR3 nucleotides are TGTGCCAGCAGTCCTAGCGGGAGGGCTGAGTTCTTC.

This clonotype appeared many times. The chain recombines TRBV6-1 with TRBJ1-2; the D gene is possibly TRBD1 (5 bases). CDR3 size: 13 residues. The V gene's germline CDR1 is MNHNS and CDR2 SASEGT. V lost 2 bases and J 4 bases, leaving 8 bases between the germline ends. The CDR3 here is CASSERGTYGYTF. CDR3 DNA sequence: TGTGCCAGCAGTGAACGAGGGACCTATGGCTACACCTTC.

In its sample, this clonotype was seen many times. The chain uses TRBV10-3 and TRBJ2-1; 13 nucleotides line up with TRBD2. The CDR3 is 18 residues long. Germline assignment: CDR1 ENHRY and CDR2 SYGVKD. V shed 3 bases and J 1 base; nucleotides not matched to a gene: 6. The CDR3 region has the DNA TGTGCCATCAGTGAATGGGGGACTAGCGGGATTTCCTACAATGAGCAGTTCTTC. Its translation: CAISEWGTSGISYNEQFF.

This clonotype occurred many times. CDR3 protein: CAAWGYGDTQYF. In DNA form, the CDR3 reads TGTGCCGCCTGGGGATATGGGGATACGCAGTATTTT. The V gene is TRBV27, the J gene TRBJ2-3; D gene ambiguous. V gave up 11 bases and J gave up 6 bases, with 15 bases separating them. The CDR3 covers 12 residues. Per germline, CDR1 MNHEY and CDR2 SMNVEV (reference sequence).

Note on this clonotype: Compared with germline, one end of the junction differs, possibly owing to a read error. This chain links TRBV12-3 or TRBV12-4 with TRBJ2-7; TRBD2 matches 7 bases. The CDR3 totals 15 residues. Here the CDR3 DNA reads TGTGCCAGCAGTTTGTATCCTAGCGGACCCTACGAGCAGTACTTT. It translates to CASSLYPSGPYEQYF.

The rearrangement joins TRBV18 to TRBJ2-7, with a possible D match to TRBD1 (5 bases). Trimming removed 3 bases at V and 6 bases at J, with 18 bases between. The CDR3 has 15 residues. Germline values: CDR1 KGHSH, CDR2 LQKENI. CDR3 in amino acids: CASSPPSREGGEQYF. In DNA, the CDR3 is TGTGCCAGCTCACCCCCCAGCAGGGAAGGTGGCGAGCAGTACTTC.

This clonotype appeared many times. The chain combines TRBV6-2 or TRBV6-3 with TRBJ2-5, with no clear D. Looked up from germline, CDR1 is MNHEY and CDR2 is SVGEGT. The V and J ends lost 3 bases and 5 bases respectively, with 13 bases between them. The CDR3 loop spans 14 amino acids. The CDR3 region is CASSYSRASETQYF. In DNA, the CDR3 is TGTGCCAGCAGTTATTCAAGAGCATCGGAGACCCAGTACTTC.

This clonotype has just a few counts. The gene calls are TRBV29-1 and TRBJ2-5, with D maybe TRBD2 (5 bases). There are 14 residues in the CDR3. Trimming stripped 6 bases from V and 7 bases from J, with 21 bases between. CDR1 and CDR2 from the germline V gene are SQVTM and ANQGSEA. The CDR3 protein is CSVLEIKGVWTQYF. The CDR3 DNA is TGCAGCGTCCTGGAGATCAAGGGAGTCTGGACCCAGTACTTC.

This clonotype was counted many times. The rearrangement links TRBV7-3 to TRBJ2-5; D gene ambiguous. CDR1 SGHTA and CDR2 FQGTGA come from the germline V gene. There are 13 residues in the CDR3. The V end was cut by 0 bases, the J end by 5 bases, with 7 bases between. DNA for the CDR3: TGTGCCAGCAGCTTAACCCCCGGGGAGACCCAGTACTTC. Its protein product is CASSLTPGETQYF.

This clonotype has a count of ten or more. This chain links TRBV5-1 with TRBJ1-1; tentatively, D is TRBD1 (5 bases). Looked up from germline, CDR1 is SGHRS and CDR2 is YFSETQ. The CDR3 is 15 amino acids. Trimming pared 4 bases from V and 0 bases from J, leaving 13 bases between. Here the CDR3 reads CASSPWGGVNTEAFF. In DNA, the CDR3 is TGCGCCAGCAGCCCCTGGGGCGGAGTGAACACTGAAGCTTTCTTT.

The sample holds a few counts of this clonotype. The chain has TRBV29-1 and TRBJ2-5; D may correspond to TRBD1 or TRBD2 (6 bases each). Trimming took off 4 bases at V and 5 bases at J, with 14 bases between the two ends. This CDR3 spans 13 amino acids. Per the germline V gene, CDR1 is SQVTM and CDR2 is ANQGSEA. CDR3 nucleotides: TGCAGCGTTGTCAGGGGCGGAGGGGAGACCCAGTACTTC. This encodes CSVVRGGGETQYF.

In its sample, this clonotype was seen many times. The J gene is TRBJ1-2, the V gene TRBV28, with a tentative D call TRBD1 (6 bases). The CDR3 sequence is 15 residues long. Germline assignment: CDR1 MDHEN and CDR2 SYDVKM. V shed 7 bases and J shed 2 bases, with 17 bases lying between them. CDR3 sequence (DNA): TGTGCCAGCACCGATACAGGGAGTCACAACTATGGCTACACCTTC. Translation gives CASTDTGSHNYGYTF.

V gene TRBV11-1 combines with J gene TRBJ2-7, with a tentative D call TRBD2 (6 bases). The ends were cut back, 4 bases at V and 3 bases at J, with 13 bases in the middle. The CDR3 is made up of 14 amino acids. CDR1 SGHAT and CDR2 FQDESV come from the germline V gene (reference sequence). The CDR3 nucleotides are TGTGCCAGCAGCTCCGAGACTAGAAGCTACGAGCAGTACTTC. Its protein is CASSSETRSYEQYF. Drawing the rest from reference TRBV11-1 and TRBJ2-7, the complete variable domain is EAEVAQSPRYKITEKSQAVAFWCDPISGHATLYWYRQILGQGPELLVQFQDESVVDDSQLPKDRFSAERLKGVDSTLKIQPAELGDSAMYLCASSSETRSYEQYFGPGTRLTVT.

J is TRBJ2-7 and V is TRBV10-2; D is ambiguous. V was trimmed by 4 bases and J by 3 bases, leaving 13 bases between them. The CDR3 spans 14 residues. CDR1 WSHSY and CDR2 SAAADI come from the germline V gene. CDR3 in DNA: TGCGCCAGCAGTGCGAGTCTGACATACTACGAGCAGTACTTC. Protein sequence: CASSASLTYYEQYF.

This clonotype appeared many times. The CDR3 reads CASSLRGTGVSNEQFF. DNA for the CDR3: TGTGCCAGCAGTTTACGCGGGACAGGGGTTTCCAATGAGCAGTTCTTC. The gene calls are TRBV12-3 or TRBV12-4 and TRBJ2-1; 10 bases match TRBD1. The CDR3 totals 16 residues. The junction had 7 bases not matched to a gene; V was cut back by 2 bases and J by 6 bases.

This clonotype was detected many times. The V and J genes are TRBV28 and TRBJ1-1; 7 bases align to TRBD1. CDR1 and CDR2 from the germline V gene are MDHEN and SYDVKM. The CDR3 length is 15 residues. The J segment lost 1 base and the V segment lost 1 base, leaving 3 bases of the junction unmatched. The CDR3: CASSLLEGANTEAFF. As DNA, the CDR3 is TGTGCCAGCAGTTTATTAGAGGGGGCGAACACTGAAGCTTTCTTT.

The rearrangement links TRBV5-1 to TRBJ1-1; D is perhaps TRBD1 (5 bases). The CDR3 extends over 15 amino acids. The germline V and J ends were trimmed by 4 bases and 4 bases, with 17 bases remaining between them. From germline, CDR1 is SGHRS and CDR2 YFSETQ. This CDR3 reads CASSDIFGGGTEAFF. The CDR3 coding sequence is TGCGCCAGCAGCGATATTTTCGGGGGTGGCACTGAAGCTTTCTTT.

In its sample, this clonotype was seen many times. This chain uses TRBV9 with TRBJ1-1, with D unclear. V lost 0 bases, J lost 0 bases, and 6 bases lay in between. CDR1 and CDR2 from the germline V gene are SGDLS and YYNGEE. CDR3 size: 14 residues. For the CDR3, the DNA is TGTGCCAGCAGCGTAGCACCGATGAACACTGAAGCTTTCTTT. This gives the protein CASSVAPMNTEAFF.

This clonotype was counted many times. The chain carries TRBV20-1 and TRBJ2-1; D is unclear. This CDR3 has 14 amino acids. Germline assignment: CDR1 DFQATT and CDR2 SNEGSKA (reference sequence). Deletions cut 5 bases from V and 6 bases from J, with 17 bases between. The chain's CDR3 is CSAGVWRRSNEQFF. CDR3 in DNA: TGCAGTGCTGGCGTCTGGAGACGCAGCAATGAGCAGTTCTTC.

This clonotype was found many times. The V gene is TRBV12-3 or TRBV12-4, the J gene TRBJ1-1, with D tentatively TRBD1 (6 bases). CDR3 length equals 17 residues. The germline V and J ends were trimmed by 3 bases and 5 bases, with 22 bases remaining between them. As DNA, the CDR3 is TGTGCCAGCAGTTTTAGAGGGAGATCGAGGGGGGCAACTGAAGCTTTCTTT. This codes for CASSFRGRSRGATEAFF.

This clonotype was seen many times. The chain joins TRBV6-2 or TRBV6-3 to TRBJ2-3; D is unclear. The CDR3 consists of 17 residues. V shed 0 bases and J shed 1 base, with 14 bases lying between them. Germline V lookup: CDR1 MNHEY, CDR2 SVGEGT. The CDR3 loop reads CASSYSAQETRTDTQYF. As DNA, the CDR3 is TGTGCCAGCAGTTACTCAGCCCAGGAGACCCGCACAGATACGCAGTATTTT.

This clonotype was counted ten times or more. CDR3 coding DNA: TGCGCCAGCAGCTTCACAGGGGCCCGTGAAGAAGCTTTCTTT. The encoded protein is CASSFTGAREEAFF. The rearrangement links TRBV5-1 to TRBJ1-1, with 7 bases lining up with TRBD1. Germline trimming cut 2 bases from V and 8 bases from J; bases unmatched to any gene: 9. The CDR3 sequence is 14 residues long. The germline gives CDR1 SGHRS, CDR2 YFSETQ.

This clonotype has just a few counts. The V and J genes are TRBV29-1 and TRBJ1-2; TRBD1 matches at 8 bases. This CDR3 region has 14 residues. V lost 5 bases, J lost 2 bases, and 7 bases stayed unmatched. Germline V CDR1 and CDR2: SQVTM, ANQGSEA. The CDR3 sequence: CSVLGTGTNYGYTF. The CDR3 nucleotides are TGCAGCGTTCTCGGGACAGGAACAAACTATGGCTACACCTTC.

Ten or more counts support this clonotype. This chain's CDR3 is CASSRQGGTNTEAFF. The DNA of the CDR3 is TGTGCCAGCTCTCGACAGGGGGGTACGAACACTGAAGCTTTCTTT. The V and J genes are TRBV18 and TRBJ1-1; 9 bases fit TRBD1. The germline CDR1 and CDR2 sequences are KGHSH and LQKENI. Trimming at V came to 6 bases and at J to 1 base, leaving 6 bases not matched to a gene. This CDR3 is 15 amino acids long.

The table lists this clonotype with many counts. The J gene is TRBJ2-1, the V gene TRBV28; no reliable D call. Germline values: CDR1 MDHEN, CDR2 SYDVKM. V was cut by 6 bases and J by 1 base, with 4 bases left in between. The CDR3 is made up of 12 amino acids. This CDR3 reads CASSLSYNEQFF. CDR3 nucleotide sequence: TGTGCCAGCAGCCTTTCCTACAATGAGCAGTTCTTC.